The rows below give T cell receptor beta chains drawn from one sample of a study of shared clonotypes between healthy human individuals. TCRdb keeps only in-frame clones here, not all; method: immunoSEQ multiplex PCR. Altogether a few million clones are present, 93% being singletons, with the ten largest covering 0.39%. What was sequenced was naive CD4+ T cells from PBMCs. Source of these receptors: a man between 18 and 35 years old in good health. Some clones in this sample may be carry-over from other donors' samples. The CDR3 runs from the conserved cysteine through the conserved F or W. The D gene is left open where the match is weak. The listing skips clone size in some rows; elsewhere it reads once, few, many or a size class.

15	TRBV7-9	NA	TRBJ2-7	NA	CASSFAKWGDHEQYF	TGTGCCAGCAGCTTCGCCAAGTGGGGAGATCACGAGCAGTACTTC
15	TRBV27	NA	TRBJ2-1	NA	CASSFLAGSYNEQFF	TGTGCCAGCAGTTTCCTAGCAGGATCCTACAATGAGCAGTTCTTC
16	TRBV5-1	TRBD1	TRBJ1-2	NA	CASSPGGDRGNYGYTF	TGCGCCAGCAGCCCCGGCGGGGACAGGGGTAACTATGGCTACACCTTC
13	TRBV30	TRBD2	TRBJ2-3	NA	CAWSVSGSDTQYF	TGTGCCTGGAGTGTTAGCGGGAGCGATACGCAGTATTTT
13	TRBV5-1	TRBD2	TRBJ2-3	NA	CASSSGLGDTQYF	TGCGCCAGCAGCTCGGGACTAGGGGATACGCAGTATTTT
14	TRBV27	NA	TRBJ2-1	once	CASSFWAHYNEQFF	TGTGCCAGCAGTTTTTGGGCTCATTACAATGAGCAGTTCTTC
14	TRBV5-4	TRBD1	TRBJ1-1	NA	CASSKDRENTEAFF	TGTGCCAGCAGTAAAGACAGGGAGAACACTGAAGCTTTCTTT
18	TRBV28	TRBD2	TRBJ2-1	NA	CASSSVDFSGSPYNEQFF	TGTGCCAGCAGTTCCGTTGACTTCAGCGGGAGCCCCTACAATGAGCAGTTCTTC
16	TRBV10-3	TRBD2	TRBJ2-3	NA	CAISEQPSGNSDTQYF	TGTGCCATCAGTGAACAGCCCAGCGGGAACTCAGATACGCAGTATTTT
18	TRBV28	TRBD2	TRBJ2-1	NA	CASSLGAGGGGSYNEQFF	TGTGCCAGCAGTTTAGGAGCGGGAGGGGGAGGCTCCTACAATGAGCAGTTCTTC
14	TRBV7-3	TRBD1	TRBJ2-7	NA	CASSPRGSSYEQYF	TGTGCCAGCAGCCCCAGGGGGAGCTCCTACGAGCAGTACTTC
17	TRBV4-1	TRBD1	TRBJ2-1	NA	CASSPSYRGRGYNEQFF	TGCGCCAGCAGCCCATCATACAGGGGGCGCGGCTACAATGAGCAGTTCTTC
13	TRBV10-3	NA	TRBJ2-1	NA	CAISGLGDNEQFF	TGTGCCATCAGTGGATTAGGGGACAATGAGCAGTTCTTC
17	TRBV27	TRBD2	TRBJ2-1	NA	CASSLSQTSGRGNEQFF	TGTGCCAGCAGTTTATCTCAGACTAGCGGGAGGGGGAATGAGCAGTTCTTC
13	TRBV27	TRBD1	TRBJ1-1	NA	CASSFSWDRGTQF	TGTGCCAGCAGTTTTTCGTGGGACAGGGGTACCCAGTTT
19	TRBV19	NA	TRBJ2-5	NA	CASSPHSSPGRPGEETQYF	TGTGCCAGTAGTCCACATAGTTCGCCGGGACGCCCGGGTGAGGAGACCCAGTACTTC
13	TRBV5-6	NA	TRBJ2-5	once	CASSLNGPGTQYF	TGTGCCAGCAGCTTGAACGGGCCGGGGACCCAGTACTTC
15	TRBV5-1	NA	TRBJ1-1	NA	CASSLATGSGTEAFF	TGCGCCAGCAGCTTGGCTACAGGCTCGGGCACTGAAGCTTTCTTT
15	TRBV6-1	NA	TRBJ2-2	once	CAIWYRVGSTGELFF	TGTGCCATTTGGTACAGGGTGGGAAGCACCGGGGAGCTGTTTTTT
16	TRBV4-1	TRBD2	TRBJ2-1	NA	CASSPGAGLDFNEQFF	TGCGCCAGCAGCCCCGGAGCGGGACTAGATTTCAATGAGCAGTTCTTC
15	TRBV7-9	TRBD2	TRBJ2-3	NA	CASSLASGNQDTQYF	TGTGCCAGCAGCTTGGCTAGCGGGAACCAAGATACGCAGTATTTT
14	TRBV2	NA	TRBJ2-7	NA	CASSEQGKTYEQYF	TGTGCCAGCAGTGAACAGGGGAAGACCTACGAGCAGTACTTC
14	TRBV7-3	NA	TRBJ1-2	NA	CASSLSGPSDGYTF	TGTGCCAGCAGCTTATCAGGGCCCAGTGATGGCTACACCTTC
16	TRBV6-5	TRBD1	TRBJ2-7	NA	CASSYGIEGARAEQYF	TGTGCCAGCAGTTACGGAATCGAGGGGGCGCGGGCCGAGCAGTACTTC
15	TRBV5-4	NA	TRBJ1-4	once	CASSSRTDPREKLFF	TGTGCCAGCAGCTCCCGGACCGATCCCAGAGAAAAACTGTTTTTT
15	TRBV5-1	TRBD1	TRBJ1-4	NA	CASSPTGDEYEKLFF	TGCGCCAGCAGCCCTACAGGGGACGAGTATGAAAAACTGTTTTTT
15	TRBV29-1	NA	TRBJ1-2	once	CSVPQGPGPLYGYTF	TGCAGCGTTCCCCAAGGACCCGGACCTCTCTATGGCTACACCTTC
14	TRBV19	TRBD1	TRBJ2-2	NA	CASSSQGSTGELFF	TGTGCCAGTAGCTCACAGGGGTCCACCGGGGAGCTGTTTTTT
10	TRBV19	NA	TRBJ1-3	few	CASIGNTIYF	TGTGCCAGTATTGGAAACACCATATATTTT
13	TRBV6-5	TRBD1	TRBJ1-1	NA	CASSLPGGTEAFF	TGTGCCAGCAGTTTACCAGGGGGCACTGAAGCTTTCTTT
13	TRBV5-1	NA	TRBJ2-7	NA	CASSLGQFYEQYF	TGCGCCAGCAGCTTGGGACAGTTCTACGAGCAGTACTTC
16	TRBV5-6	NA	TRBJ2-1	NA	CASSLWQRSSYNEQFF	TGTGCCAGCAGCTTGTGGCAGCGAAGCTCCTACAATGAGCAGTTCTTC
13	TRBV4-2	NA	TRBJ2-7	NA	CASSQETESEQYF	TGTGCCAGCAGCCAAGAGACAGAATCCGAGCAGTACTTC
13	TRBV7-9	NA	TRBJ2-2	NA	CASSIPLGGELFF	TGTGCCAGCAGTATCCCGCTGGGAGGGGAGCTGTTTTTT
15	TRBV18	NA	TRBJ2-1	NA	CASSPFDGSYNEQFF	TGTGCCAGCTCACCTTTCGACGGTTCCTACAATGAGCAGTTCTTC
13	TRBV28	NA	TRBJ1-1	NA	CASSSRGRTEAFF	TGTGCCAGCAGCTCCAGGGGTAGAACTGAAGCTTTCTTT
12	TRBV30	NA	TRBJ2-5	NA	CAWGDSGETQYF	TGTGCCTGGGGAGATTCGGGGGAGACCCAGTACTTC
15	TRBV30	NA	TRBJ1-3	NA	CAWSVSPGPGNTIYF	TGTGCCTGGAGTGTAAGCCCAGGGCCTGGAAACACCATATATTTT
14	TRBV5-5	NA	TRBJ2-7	NA	CASSLGGPSSEQYF	TGTGCCAGCAGCTTGGGGGGACCCTCCTCTGAGCAGTACTTC
13	TRBV18	TRBD1	TRBJ1-1	NA	CASSRQGNTEAFF	TGTGCCAGCTCACGACAGGGGAACACTGAAGCTTTCTTT
14	TRBV30	TRBD1	TRBJ2-7	NA	CAWSEDRGPYEQYF	TGTGCCTGGAGTGAGGACAGGGGACCCTACGAGCAGTACTTC
14	TRBV7-9	TRBD1	TRBJ1-4	NA	CASSLGTGGEKLFF	TGTGCCAGCAGCTTAGGGACAGGGGGTGAAAAACTGTTTTTT
16	TRBV14	TRBD2	TRBJ2-3	once	CASSQVLAGASDTQYF	TGTGCCAGCAGCCAAGTACTAGCGGGAGCCTCAGATACGCAGTATTTT
14	TRBV9	NA	TRBJ1-1	NA	CASSVEPIATEAFF	TGTGCCAGCAGCGTAGAACCTATTGCCACTGAAGCTTTCTTT
16	TRBV2	NA	TRBJ1-1	NA	CASSEALSDALGEAFF	TGTGCCAGCAGTGAAGCGCTTTCGGACGCGTTGGGTGAAGCTTTCTTT
13	TRBV2	NA	TRBJ2-7	NA	CASSVIEVGEQYF	TGTGCCAGCAGTGTCATAGAAGTTGGCGAGCAGTACTTC
15	TRBV25-1	NA	TRBJ2-2	NA	CASSELAANTGELFF	TGTGCCAGCAGTGAATTGGCGGCGAACACCGGGGAGCTGTTTTTT
17	TRBV18	TRBD2	TRBJ2-7	NA	CASSPPGLAGGLREQYF	TGTGCCAGCTCACCTCCAGGACTAGCGGGAGGTTTACGCGAGCAGTACTTC
13	TRBV19	NA	TRBJ2-5	NA	CASRARRQETQYF	TGTGCCAGTAGGGCCAGGCGACAAGAGACCCAGTACTTC
14	TRBV5-1	TRBD1	TRBJ2-7	NA	CASSPGQGPYEQYF	TGCGCCAGCAGCCCTGGACAGGGGCCCTACGAGCAGTACTTC
14	TRBV6-5	NA	TRBJ1-2	NA	CASTASPPPWSYTF	TGTGCCAGCACAGCGAGCCCTCCCCCTTGGAGCTACACCTTC
13	TRBV10-3	NA	TRBJ2-7	NA	CATTPTAAYEQYF	TGTGCCACTACTCCGACAGCAGCCTACGAGCAGTACTTC
19	TRBV5-1	TRBD2	TRBJ2-3	once	CASSYRLAGGSESTDTQYF	TGCGCCAGCAGCTATCGACTAGCGGGCGGTAGCGAGAGCACAGATACGCAGTATTTT
13	TRBV2	NA	TRBJ1-2	NA	CASSVTSNYGYTF	TGTGCCAGCAGTGTCACTTCAAACTATGGCTACACCTTT
15	TRBV7-8	NA	TRBJ1-2	NA	CASSSRHTNPYGYTF	TGTGCCAGCAGCTCCAGACACACCAATCCCTATGGCTACACCTTC